Following are 3 T cell receptor beta chains from one sample sequenced in a study of cytomegalovirus exposure and HLA in healthy donors. 60 Vbeta and 13 Jbeta primers were used in PCR. Libraries were prepared by immunoSEQ multiplex PCR; TCRdb keeps only in-frame clonotypes and omits some of them. The sample holds approximately 140,000 clones, about 81% seen once. Sequenced input: PBMCs. Every receptor here comes from a woman aged 40-49 years in good health and CMV-seropositive.

The sample holds one count of this clone. V gene TRBV4-1 combines with J gene TRBJ2-7, with D possibly TRBD2 on 6 matching bases. The CDR3 sequence is 13 residues long. V lost 0 bases and J lost 3, with 6 bases in between. CDR1 and CDR2 from the germline V gene are MGHRA and YSYEKL. CDR3 DNA sequence: TGCGCCAGCAGCCAAGAGACTAGCTACGAGCAGTACTTC. Protein: CASSQETSYEQYF.

This rearrangement joins TRBV19 to TRBJ2-2; 9 nucleotides line up with TRBD1. Germline V CDR1 and CDR2: LNHDA, SQIVND (reference sequence). The junction had 5 bases not matched to a gene; V was cut back by 5 bases and J by 4 bases. This CDR3 has 15 amino acids. The CDR3 region has the DNA TGTGCCAGTAGTTTATGGACAGGGGCCACCGGGGAGCTGTTTTTT. It codes for CASSLWTGATGELFF.

This clone was observed a few times. Other DNA sequences from this sample encode an identical CDR3 as well. The chain combines TRBV28 with TRBJ2-7, with 11 bases that match TRBD2. Germline CDR1 and CDR2: MDHEN and SYDVKM. The CDR3 is made up of 15 amino acids. The trim removed 6 bases at V and 2 bases at J, leaving 6 bases unmatched. The CDR3 DNA is TGTGCCAGCAGCCAGGGACTAGCGGTAACCTACGAGCAGTACTTC. Protein product: CASSQGLAVTYEQYF. Using reference TRBV28 and TRBJ2-7 for the parts outside the CDR3, the full variable domain is DVKVTQSSRYLVKRTGEKVFLECVQDMDHENMFWYRQDPGLGLRLIYFSYDVKMKEKGDIPEGYSVSREKKERFSLILESASTNQTSMYLCASSQGLAVTYEQYFGPGTRLTVT.